This T cell receptor (beta chain) was recovered during a study of blood T cells in healthy people across ages. With a J-beta primer mix and a sample-barcoded 5' primer, a second PCR ran about 7 to 12 cycles. At least 3 million CDR3-containing paired-end reads were obtained per sample. TCRdb used MiXCR to reprocess the 5' RACE reads, holding one entry per CDR3 protein. The data contain about 1.7 million distinct CDR3 sequences, about 30% of them singletons. The sequence was collected from a woman in her thirties in good health. Sequences were obtained from blood.

The chain's CDR3 is CASSSGGRTGELFF. The CDR3 coding sequence is TGTGCCAGCAGCTCGGGGGGGCGGACCGGGGAGCTGTTTTTT. The chain links TRBV6-6 to TRBJ2-2; TRBD2 aligns across 8 bases. This CDR3 has 14 amino acids. In germline, CDR1 is MNHNY, CDR2 SVGAGI (reference sequence). Germline trimming cut 6 bases from V and 5 bases from J; bases unmatched to any gene: 5.